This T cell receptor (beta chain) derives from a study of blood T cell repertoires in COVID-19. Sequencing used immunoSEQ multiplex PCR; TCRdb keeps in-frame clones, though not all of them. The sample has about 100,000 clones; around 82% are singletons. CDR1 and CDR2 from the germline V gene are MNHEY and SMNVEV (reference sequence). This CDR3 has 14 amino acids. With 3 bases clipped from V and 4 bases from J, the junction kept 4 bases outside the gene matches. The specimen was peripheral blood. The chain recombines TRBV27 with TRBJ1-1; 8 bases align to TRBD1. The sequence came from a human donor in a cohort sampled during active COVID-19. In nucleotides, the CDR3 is TGTGCCAGCAGTTTCGACAGGGGAGGCACTGAAGCTTTCTTT. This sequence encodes CASSFDRGGTEAFF.